This paragraph reports one T cell receptor (beta chain). Germline CDR1 SGDLS, CDR2 YYNGEE. CDR3 length equals 15 residues. Unmatched junction bases numbered 4, after V lost 0 bases and J lost 5 bases. The sample originates from a study of blood T cell repertoires in COVID-19. Study-wide context: COVID-19 samples, acute and convalescent, were from the United States, Italy and Spain. PBMCs, B-cell-depleted T cells, or T cells provided the cDNA or gDNA that made up the material.

Per the original data handling: Estimated nucleated cell counts came from reference gene primer amplification. Sequencing used immunoSEQ multiplex PCR; TCRdb keeps in-frame clones, though not all of them. V and J calls and clone size are as listed in that table; D and trimming were resolved from the DNA. The repertoire holds 93,000 or so clones, with about 90% as singletons. This TCR came from a human donor in a cohort sampled during active COVID-19. The chain is built from TRBV9 and TRBJ2-3; 9 nucleotides match TRBD2. Sample: peripheral blood. CDR3: CASSVGTSEKDTQYF. Written as DNA, the CDR3 is TGTGCCAGCAGCGTAGGGACTAGCGAGAAAGATACGCAGTATTTT.